This entry features one TCR beta chain sequence. This clone was counted a single time. No antigen is known for it. No per-base quality is available; no much larger clone lies one base away. This sample is part of a study of blood T cell repertoires in COVID-19 (dated by TCRdb to the early 2020s). A note on the overall study: The collaborator samples originated in the United States, Italy and Spain and spanned the acute and convalescent phases of COVID-19. The material from the prospective study consisted of cDNA or gDNA derived from T cells, B-cell-depleted T cells, or PBMCs. Where available, HLA class I and class II types were obtained from metadata supplied by the sample provider rather than from assay-based typing. The samples were drawn from the first 160 participants of the ongoing ImmuneRACE study and from roughly 1,300 subjects provided by 6 global collaborators. Subjects who had been exposed to COVID-19, were actively infected with it, or had recovered from it provided the deeply sampled blood TCRbeta repertoires that made up the dataset. A de-identified subject ID, COVID-19 status, age in years and sex were almost always included in the sample metadata. A freely available public database, intended as a resource for researchers studying the immune response to SARS-CoV-2, is where the repertoires were released. What the work shows at the level of the full study, not this receptor alone: How much clinical and demographic metadata was included differed by source and by participant, and the metadata was provided uncurated.

Whole blood was collected in K2EDTA tubes by collaborating institutions according to the institutions' own protocols. Collaborator samples were shipped for TCRbeta analysis as frozen whole blood, isolated PBMCs, or DNA extracted from either sample type. The CDR3, cysteine through phenylalanine, is 16 amino acids long. The DNA shown is the 48-base CDR3, in frame from base 1. V has 0 bases trimmed and J has 4 bases trimmed; junction bases matching no gene number 8. Sequences LNHDA (CDR1) and SQIVND (CDR2) are obtained from the germline V gene (reference sequence). The immunoSEQ Assay, a bias-controlled multiplex PCR, was used to amplify TCRbeta CDR3 regions from genomic DNA. The source study handled its data this way. Within the assay, amplification of reference gene primers was used to estimate how many nucleated cells each sample contained. Sequence reads were collapsed and filtered to measure the absolute abundance of every unique TCRbeta CDR3 rearrangement. For each sample, productive Simpson clonality was calculated by taking the square root of Simpson's diversity index across productive rearrangements. This is the immuneACCESS table as TCRdb keeps it, with only in-frame sequences that have V and J called. A part of the clones is gone; compared with another copy, unresolved V genes explain less than half, and the rest is unexplained. V and J calls and clone size are copied from that table; D and trimming were computed from the DNA. Counted in this sample were approximately 360,000 clones; around 87% of them appeared once. The ten most abundant clones make up 6.5% to 8% of the sample.

Input material: peripheral blood. This sequence uses TRBV19 and TRBJ2-5; 7 central nucleotides agree with TRBD1. The sequence derives from a man aged 18-30 years with active or convalescent COVID-19. The CDR3 loop reads CASSIDPPRGRETQYF. The nucleotide sequence reads as follows: TGTGCCAGTAGTATAGATCCCCCAAGGGGGCGAGAGACCCAGTACTTC.